This T cell receptor beta chain was identified in a study of cytomegalovirus exposure and HLA in healthy donors. Clones were sequenced by immunoSEQ multiplex PCR, and TCRdb holds only the in-frame ones, with some missing. The sample consists of 90,000 to 110,000 clones, approximately 91% of them appearing once. Remarks on this clone: A junction boundary mismatches the germline segment, possibly from a read error.

The length of the CDR3 is 12 residues. CDR1 is MDHEN, CDR2 SYDVKM, per germline. The sample taken for sequencing was PBMCs. This chain links TRBV28 with TRBJ2-7, with TRBD1 matching 7 bases. This clonotype was sampled from a young woman in good health and CMV-seronegative. The CDR3 DNA sequence: TGTGCTAGCAGTGAGGGGGCGTACGAGCAGTACTTC. Amino acid sequence: CASSEGAYEQYF.